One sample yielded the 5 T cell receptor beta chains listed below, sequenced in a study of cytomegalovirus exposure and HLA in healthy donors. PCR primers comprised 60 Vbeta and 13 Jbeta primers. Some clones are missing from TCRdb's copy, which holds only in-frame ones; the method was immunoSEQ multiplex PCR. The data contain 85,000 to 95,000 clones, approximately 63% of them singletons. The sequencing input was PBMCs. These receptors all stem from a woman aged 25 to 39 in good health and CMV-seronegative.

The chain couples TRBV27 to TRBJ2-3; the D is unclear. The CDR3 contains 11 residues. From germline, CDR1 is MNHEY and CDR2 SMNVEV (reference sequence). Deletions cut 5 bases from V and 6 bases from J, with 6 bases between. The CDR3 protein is CASSHRDTQYF. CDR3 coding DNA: TGTGCCAGCAGTCACCGGGATACGCAGTATTTT.

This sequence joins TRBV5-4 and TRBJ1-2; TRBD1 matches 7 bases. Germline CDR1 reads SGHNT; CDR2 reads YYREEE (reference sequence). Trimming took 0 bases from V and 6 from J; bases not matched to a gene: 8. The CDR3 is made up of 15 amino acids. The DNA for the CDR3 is TGTGCCAGCAGCTTGGTGCAGGGGGTAAAGGATGGCTACACCTTC. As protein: CASSLVQGVKDGYTF.

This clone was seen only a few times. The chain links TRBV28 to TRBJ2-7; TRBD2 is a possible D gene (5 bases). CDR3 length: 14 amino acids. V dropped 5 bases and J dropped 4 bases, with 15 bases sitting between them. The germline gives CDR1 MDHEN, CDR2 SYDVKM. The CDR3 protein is CASSAGGEFYEQYF. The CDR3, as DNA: TGTGCCAGCAGTGCCGGAGGAGAATTTTACGAGCAGTACTTC.

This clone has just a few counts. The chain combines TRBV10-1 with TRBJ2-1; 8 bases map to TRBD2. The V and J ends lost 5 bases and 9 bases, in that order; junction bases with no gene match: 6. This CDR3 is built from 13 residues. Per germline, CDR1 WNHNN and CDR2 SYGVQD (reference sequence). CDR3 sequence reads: CASSPGGVVEQFF. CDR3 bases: TGCGCCAGCAGTCCCGGGGGGGTTGTTGAGCAGTTCTTC.

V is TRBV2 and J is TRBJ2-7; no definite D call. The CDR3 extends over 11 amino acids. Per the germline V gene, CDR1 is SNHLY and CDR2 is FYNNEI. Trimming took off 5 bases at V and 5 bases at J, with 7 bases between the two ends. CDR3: CASSLVDEQYF. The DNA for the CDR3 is TGTGCCAGCAGTTTAGTAGACGAGCAGTACTTC.